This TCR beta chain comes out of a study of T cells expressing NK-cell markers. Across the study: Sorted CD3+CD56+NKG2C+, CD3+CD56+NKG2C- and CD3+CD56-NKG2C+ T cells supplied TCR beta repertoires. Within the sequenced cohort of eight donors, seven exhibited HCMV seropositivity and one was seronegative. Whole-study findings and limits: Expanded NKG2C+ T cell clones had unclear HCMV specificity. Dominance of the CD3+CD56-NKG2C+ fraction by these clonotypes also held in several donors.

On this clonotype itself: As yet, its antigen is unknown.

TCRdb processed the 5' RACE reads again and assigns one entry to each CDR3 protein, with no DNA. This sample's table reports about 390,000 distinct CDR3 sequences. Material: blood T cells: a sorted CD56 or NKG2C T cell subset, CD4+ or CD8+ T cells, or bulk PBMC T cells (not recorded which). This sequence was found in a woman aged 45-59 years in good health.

The chain's CDR3 is CASSSRDWTYNEQFF. V is TRBV7-8 and J is TRBJ2-1; the TCRdb call, TRBD2, lacks DNA for checking. The CDR3 extends over 15 amino acids. The germline gives CDR1 SGHVS, CDR2 FQNEAQ.